These T cell receptor beta chains were read from a single sample in a study of shared clonotypes between healthy human individuals. Libraries were prepared by immunoSEQ multiplex PCR; TCRdb keeps only in-frame clonotypes and omits some of them. The sample has a few million clones; approximately 96% are singletons. Material for sequencing was naive CD4+ T cells sorted from blood. These receptor sequences come from a man between 18 and 29 years old in good health. CDR3s include the opening cysteine and the closing phenylalanine or tryptophan. Fields, in order: CDR3 length, J gene, V gene, clone size, D gene, CDR3 DNA, CDR3 protein. A D gene is named only where the DNA matches it firmly. Clone size is not always given. Where it is, it says once, few, many or a class for expanded clones.

15,TRBJ1-1,TRBV6-1,-,-,TGTGCCAGCAGTGAAGAGGCAGCCGTGAACACTGAAGCTTTCTTT,CASSEEAAVNTEAFF
12,TRBJ2-7,TRBV6-5,-,TRBD1,TGTGCCAGCAGTAGACAGGGATACGAGCAGTACTTC,CASSRQGYEQYF
15,TRBJ2-3,TRBV7-2,-,-,TGTGCCAGCAGCTTAGGTGTCCTCCGCACAGATACGCAGTATTTT,CASSLGVLRTDTQYF
15,TRBJ2-3,TRBV19,-,TRBD2,TGTGCCAGTAGTATGGCTAGCGGGAACACAGATACGCAGTATTTT,CASSMASGNTDTQYF
15,TRBJ2-5,TRBV9,once,-,TGTGCCAGCAGCGTATTCAGCCTCAACCAAGAGACCCAGTACTTC,CASSVFSLNQETQYF
16,TRBJ2-1,TRBV4-1,-,-,TGCGCCAGCAGCCCGGAGGGTTCGAGCTCCTACAATGAGCAGTTCTTC,CASSPEGSSSYNEQFF
15,TRBJ2-3,TRBV6-6,-,-,TGTGCCAGCAGTTACCCGACCGAGTGCACAGATACGCAGTATTTT,CASSYPTECTDTQYF
13,TRBJ2-7,TRBV6-6,-,TRBD1,TGTGCCAGCACAGGGGGTCGAGCTAACGAGCAGTACTTC,CASTGGRANEQYF
15,TRBJ1-6,TRBV30,-,-,TGTGCCTGGAGGGGGGACGGACGCCTGGATTCACCCCTCCACTTT,CAWRGDGRLDSPLHF
11,TRBJ1-2,TRBV10-3,-,-,TGTGCCATCAGTGACGAGAATGGCTACACCTTC,CAISDENGYTF
15,TRBJ1-6,TRBV7-9,-,-,TGTGCCAGCAGCTTAGGCGTCGGTTATAATTCACCCCTCCACTTT,CASSLGVGYNSPLHF
17,TRBJ2-3,TRBV19,-,TRBD1,TGTGCCAGTAGTCCCTGGACAGGGGTACCCTCCACAGATACGCAGTATTTT,CASSPWTGVPSTDTQYF
16,TRBJ2-2,TRBV7-6,-,-,TGTGCCAGCAGCCCCCAGGGGGGCTCGAACACCGGGGAGCTGTTTTTT,CASSPQGGSNTGELFF
11,TRBJ2-7,TRBV5-1,once,-,TGCGCCAGCAGCTATGGATACGAGCAGTACTTC,CASSYGYEQYF
13,TRBJ1-2,TRBV18,-,-,TGTGCCAGCTCACCCCTTGCTAACTATGGCTACACCTTC,CASSPLANYGYTF
14,TRBJ2-3,TRBV4-1,-,TRBD1,TGCGCCAGCAGTCGACAGGGGACCACAGATACGCAGTATTTT,CASSRQGTTDTQYF
15,TRBJ2-7,TRBV5-4,-,TRBD2,TGTGCCAGCAGCTTAAAGCGGGGGGGCGGCCACGAGCAGTACTTC,CASSLKRGGGHEQYF
14,TRBJ1-2,TRBV29-1,-,-,TGCAGCTTGTCGGAGGTCGGGACTAACTATGGCTACACCTTC,CSLSEVGTNYGYTF
12,TRBJ2-3,TRBV5-1,-,-,TGCGCCAGCAGCCCCGAGCGTTATACGCAGTATTTT,CASSPERYTQYF
13,TRBJ1-5,TRBV7-2,-,-,TGTGCCAGCAGCTTACGGGGACCTCAGCCCCAGCATTTT,CASSLRGPQPQHF
12,TRBJ1-4,TRBV2,-,-,TGTGCCAGCAGTTCAGGGGTGGAAAAACTGTTTTTT,CASSSGVEKLFF
14,TRBJ1-2,TRBV5-6,once,-,TGTGCCAGCAGCTTAGACTGGAGTGACTATGGCTACACCTTC,CASSLDWSDYGYTF
16,TRBJ1-1,TRBV19,-,TRBD1,TGTGCCAGTAGTCCGGGACAGGGCTTCATGAACACTGAAGCTTTCTTT,CASSPGQGFMNTEAFF
16,TRBJ2-3,TRBV5-6,-,-,TGTGCCAGCAGCTTGGAAGGAGTTGGTAGCACAGATACGCAGTATTTT,CASSLEGVGSTDTQYF
14,TRBJ2-1,TRBV19,-,-,TGTGCCAGTAGTACTGTGGCGGGAAATGGTGAGCAGTTCTTC,CASSTVAGNGEQFF
15,TRBJ2-7,TRBV5-1,-,TRBD1,TGCGCCAGCAGCCGGGGACAGGAACCCCCCTACGAGCAGTACTTC,CASSRGQEPPYEQYF
13,TRBJ2-7,TRBV18,-,-,TGTGCCAGCTCACGGGGAAATCTCTACGAGCAGTACTTC,CASSRGNLYEQYF
13,TRBJ1-5,TRBV30,-,-,TGTGCCTGGAGTGCCGGGGGGGGACAGCCCCAGCATTTT,CAWSAGGGQPQHF
15,TRBJ2-2,TRBV7-9,-,-,TGTGCCAGCAGAGATAACAAGGCTAACACCGGGGAGCTGTTTTTT,CASRDNKANTGELFF
15,TRBJ2-1,TRBV2,-,TRBD1,TGTGCCAGCAAGACCGGGACAGGGTCTTACAATGAGCAGTTCTTC,CASKTGTGSYNEQFF
14,TRBJ1-4,TRBV6-1,-,-,TGTGCCAGCAACACCCCCCGGGGGCCGGGGAAACTGTTTTTT,CASNTPRGPGKLFF
15,TRBJ2-3,TRBV10-3,-,TRBD1,TGTGCCAGTAAACGACAGGGGGCAAGCACAGATACGCAGTATTTT,CASKRQGASTDTQYF
16,TRBJ1-1,TRBV5-5,-,-,TGTGCCAGCAGCTTTATCCTGTGGGCAGGGGTCACTGAAGCTTTCTTT,CASSFILWAGVTEAFF
14,TRBJ1-1,TRBV5-6,-,-,TGTGCCAGCAGCCCCCCCTCCCGCGCCACTGAAGCTTTCTTT,CASSPPSRATEAFF
14,TRBJ2-4,TRBV5-1,-,-,TGCGCCAGCAGCTTGGGTGGGGGACAAAACATTCAGTACTTC,CASSLGGGQNIQYF
16,TRBJ2-1,TRBV7-8,-,-,TGTGCCAGCAGCTTAGGAGGACGGCTCTACGCTAGTGAGCAGTTCTTC,CASSLGGRLYASEQFF
16,TRBJ1-4,TRBV7-9,-,-,TGTGCCAGCAGCTTAGGGTGGGCCGCAACTAATGAAAAACTGTTTTTT,CASSLGWAATNEKLFF
15,TRBJ1-5,TRBV6-1,-,TRBD1,TGTGCCAGCAGTAGGACACAGGGGGGCGATCAGCCCCAGCATTTT,CASSRTQGGDQPQHF
11,TRBJ2-7,TRBV20-1,once,-,TGCAGTGCCTTGGACACCTACGAGCAGTACTTC,CSALDTYEQYF
14,TRBJ2-7,TRBV6-6,-,TRBD2,TGTGCCAGCAGTTCTAGCGGCACTTCCTACGAGCAGTACTTC,CASSSSGTSYEQYF
14,TRBJ2-7,TRBV6-6,-,TRBD1,TGTGCCAGCCTAAGGACAGGGGGGACCTACGAGCAGTACTTC,CASLRTGGTYEQYF
18,TRBJ2-1,TRBV7-9,-,TRBD2,TGTGCCAGCAGCTTAGGGCTAGCGGGAGGCCCCGGGGTCAATGAGCAGTTCTTC,CASSLGLAGGPGVNEQFF
13,TRBJ1-3,TRBV30,-,-,TGTGCCTGGGCCAGGGGAAGGCGAGACACCATATATTTT,CAWARGRRDTIYF
14,TRBJ1-6,TRBV10-3,-,TRBD1,TGTGCCATCAGTCCGGACAGGGCAGGTTCACCCCTCCACTTT,CAISPDRAGSPLHF
18,TRBJ2-7,TRBV7-2,-,TRBD2,TGTGCCAGCAGCTTCCGGGGTGGGCTAGCGGGAGTTGCAAACGAGCAGTACTTC,CASSFRGGLAGVANEQYF
15,TRBJ2-7,TRBV21-1,-,-,TGTGCCAGCAGCAAAGGGGACGGGGGCTCCTACGAGCAGTACTTC,CASSKGDGGSYEQYF
16,TRBJ2-3,TRBV7-3,-,-,TGTGCCAGCAGCTTACAGCCAGTTCCTAGCACAGATACGCAGTATTTT,CASSLQPVPSTDTQYF
13,TRBJ1-1,TRBV5-5,once,-,TGTGCCAGCAGCTTGGGGGGAGGCACTGAAGCTTTCTTT,CASSLGGGTEAFF
16,TRBJ1-4,TRBV19,-,-,TGTGCCAGTAGTATGAGTGGCAGTACAACTAATGAAAAACTGTTTTTT,CASSMSGSTTNEKLFF
14,TRBJ2-4,TRBV7-3,-,TRBD1,TGTGCCAGCAGCCAAGACAGGGGTGCAAACATTCAGTACTTC,CASSQDRGANIQYF
16,TRBJ2-7,TRBV6-5,-,TRBD1,TGTGCCAGCAGTTACTCGGGGAAGGGGGCCTCCTACGAGCAGTACTTC,CASSYSGKGASYEQYF
15,TRBJ1-2,TRBV15,-,-,TGTGCCACCAGCAGAGGTACAGGGACTAACTATGGCTACACCTTC,CATSRGTGTNYGYTF
11,TRBJ2-7,TRBV5-1,-,-,TGCGCCAGCAGCTACAGGGACGAGCAGTACTTC,CASSYRDEQYF
14,TRBJ2-2,TRBV5-1,-,-,TGCGCCAGCAGCGATAGCGGAAACACCGGGGAGCTGTTTTTT,CASSDSGNTGELFF
18,TRBJ2-3,TRBV7-3,-,TRBD1,TGTGCCAGCAGCACTACGGGACAGGGGACCTCTAGCACAGATACGCAGTATTTT,CASSTTGQGTSSTDTQYF
16,TRBJ2-7,TRBV7-9,-,TRBD2,TGTGCCAGCAGCTCCTCCGGGACTAGCGGGAGGTACGAGCAGTACTTC,CASSSSGTSGRYEQYF
13,TRBJ2-5,TRBV6-5,-,-,TGTGCCAGCAGATCTTCAGGGGTGGAGACCCAGTACTTC,CASRSSGVETQYF
16,TRBJ1-2,TRBV7-2,-,-,TGTGCCAGCAGCCCCGTGGTGAGGGGCAGTACCTATGGCTACACCTTC,CASSPVVRGSTYGYTF
14,TRBJ2-7,TRBV29-1,-,TRBD2,TGCAGCGTAGCGCCGGGACTAGCAACCTACGAGCAGTACTTC,CSVAPGLATYEQYF